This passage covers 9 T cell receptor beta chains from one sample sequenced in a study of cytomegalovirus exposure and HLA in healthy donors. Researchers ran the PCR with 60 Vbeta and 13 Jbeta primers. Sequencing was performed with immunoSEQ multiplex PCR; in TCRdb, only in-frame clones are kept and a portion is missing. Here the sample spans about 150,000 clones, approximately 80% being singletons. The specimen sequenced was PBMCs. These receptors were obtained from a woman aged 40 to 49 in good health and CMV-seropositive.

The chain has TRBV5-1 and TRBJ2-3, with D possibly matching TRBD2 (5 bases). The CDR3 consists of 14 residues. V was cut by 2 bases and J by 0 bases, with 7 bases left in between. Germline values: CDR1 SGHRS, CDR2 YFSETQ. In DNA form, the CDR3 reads TGCGCCAGCAGCTTAGCGGAGAGCACAGATACGCAGTATTTT. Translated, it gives CASSLAESTDTQYF. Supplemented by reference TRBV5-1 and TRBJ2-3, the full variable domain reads KAGVTQTPRYLIKTRGQQVTLSCSPISGHRSVSWYQQTPGQGLQFLFEYFSETQRNKGNFPGRFSGRQFSNSRSEMNVSTLELGDSALYLCASSLAESTDTQYFGPGTRLTVL.

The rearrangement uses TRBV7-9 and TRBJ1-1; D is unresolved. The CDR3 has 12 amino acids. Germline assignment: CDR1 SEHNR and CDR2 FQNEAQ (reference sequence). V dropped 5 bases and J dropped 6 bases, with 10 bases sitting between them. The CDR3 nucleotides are TGTGCCAGCAGCGAACAGAGCTCTGAAGCTTTCTTT. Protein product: CASSEQSSEAFF.

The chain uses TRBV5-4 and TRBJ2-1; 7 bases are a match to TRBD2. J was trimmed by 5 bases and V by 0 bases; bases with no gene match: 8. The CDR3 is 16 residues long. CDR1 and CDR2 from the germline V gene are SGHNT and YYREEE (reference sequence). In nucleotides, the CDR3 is TGTGCCAGCAGCTTGGTAGGCGGGAGTCAGGACAATGAGCAGTTCTTC. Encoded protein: CASSLVGGSQDNEQFF.

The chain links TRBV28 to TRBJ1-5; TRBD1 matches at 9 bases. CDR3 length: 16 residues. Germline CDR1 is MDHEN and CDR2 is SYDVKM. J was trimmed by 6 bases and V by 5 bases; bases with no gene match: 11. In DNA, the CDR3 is TGTGCCAGCAGTCTACGGGACAGGGTTGTCGTTCAGCCCCAGCATTTT. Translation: CASSLRDRVVVQPQHF.

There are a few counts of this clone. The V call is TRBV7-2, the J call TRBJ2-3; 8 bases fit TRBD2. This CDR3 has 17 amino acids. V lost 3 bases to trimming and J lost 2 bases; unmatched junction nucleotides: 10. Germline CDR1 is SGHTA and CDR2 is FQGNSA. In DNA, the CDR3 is TGTGCCAGCAGCTTCCACTCGGGACTAGGTTTCACAGATACGCAGTATTTT. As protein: CASSFHSGLGFTDTQYF.

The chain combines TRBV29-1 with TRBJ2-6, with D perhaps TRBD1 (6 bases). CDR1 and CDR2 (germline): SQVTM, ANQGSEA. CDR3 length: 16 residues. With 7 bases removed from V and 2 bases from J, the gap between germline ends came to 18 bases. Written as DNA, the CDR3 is TGCAGCGCCGAGACAGGCATCGCCACTGGGGCCAACGTCCTGACTTTC. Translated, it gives CSAETGIATGANVLTF.

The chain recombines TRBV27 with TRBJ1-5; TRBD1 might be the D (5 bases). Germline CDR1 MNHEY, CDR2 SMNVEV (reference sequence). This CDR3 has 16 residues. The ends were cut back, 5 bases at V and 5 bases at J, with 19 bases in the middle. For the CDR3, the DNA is TGTGCCAGCAGTCCTTCCGACAGAAACATGGATCAGCCCCAGCATTTT. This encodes CASSPSDRNMDQPQHF.

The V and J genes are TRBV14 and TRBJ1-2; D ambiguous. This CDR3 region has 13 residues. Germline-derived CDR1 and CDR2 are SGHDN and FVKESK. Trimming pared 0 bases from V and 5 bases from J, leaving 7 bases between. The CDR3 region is CASSQELSYGYTF. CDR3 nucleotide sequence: TGTGCCAGCAGCCAAGAACTCTCTTATGGCTACACCTTC.

CDR3 amino acids: CASSLQGGLVTDTQYF. The CDR3 region has the DNA TGCGCCAGCAGCTTGCAAGGGGGCCTAGTCACAGATACGCAGTATTTT. The chain recombines TRBV5-1 with TRBJ2-3; TRBD1 aligns across 7 bases. The germline V gene encodes CDR1 SGHRS and CDR2 YFSETQ. V gave up 1 base and J gave up 2 bases; unmatched junction bases: 7. The CDR3 runs to 16 residues.